This T cell receptor (beta chain) is drawn from a study of blood T cell repertoires in COVID-19. For the study at large: Some COVID-19 samples were acute and others convalescent; all came from the United States, Italy and Spain.

The authors' processing: For nucleated cells, counts were estimated from reference gene primer amplification. The data were produced by immunoSEQ multiplex PCR, yet TCRdb's version contains in-frame clones alone and is incomplete. That table is the source of V, J and clone size, and D and trimming were worked out from the DNA. Of approximately 250,000 clones listed, 65% to 90% are singletons. The clonotype was recovered from a woman between 65 and 79 years old with COVID-19, enrolled during active disease. Sample: peripheral blood.

The DNA of the CDR3 is TGTGCCAGCAGCTCCTTCCCTCAGGGACAAGAGACCCAGTACTTC. Translating gives CASSSFPQGQETQYF. The chain has TRBV7-7 and TRBJ2-5; D might be TRBD1 (5 bases). The length of the CDR3 is 15 residues. CDR1 is SSHAT and CDR2 is FNYEAQ in the germline V gene (reference sequence). V was shortened by 4 bases and J by 2 bases, with 14 bases between the two germline ends.